The entry below describes one TCR beta chain. The target antigen is unknown. The data stem from a study of cytotoxic CD8 clonotypes in ibrutinib-treated CLL. For the study at large: A mean of around 260,000 productive templates and over 75,000 productive rearrangements was obtained per sample. The study's findings and limits: Clonality measured at baseline exceeded age-matched healthy donors, tracking circulating CD8+ T-cell counts. Progressing patients had sampling times that differed from those of sustained-remission patients. Clonality increased at ibrutinib response, then returned toward baseline at progression.

The CDR3 loop spans 17 amino acids. Trimming at V came to 5 bases and at J to 0 bases, leaving 9 bases not matched to a gene. Germline-derived CDR1 and CDR2 are MDHEN and SYDVKM. The repertoire was sequenced with immunoSEQ multiplex PCR; TCRdb's copy has only in-frame clones and lacks some. The profile shows 200,000 to 250,000 clones, less than 75% of them singletons. This material consisted of PBMCs, taken after 24 months of ibrutinib treatment. This chain connects TRBV28 to TRBJ1-4, with 7 bases matching TRBD1. The TCR sequence derives from a human donor with chronic lymphocytic leukemia. This CDR3 reads CASSRAGGVATNEKLFF. CDR3 nucleotide sequence: TGTGCCAGCAGTCGGGCAGGGGGTGTCGCAACTAATGAAAAACTGTTTTTT.